This entry lists 15 T cell receptor beta chains sequenced from one sample in a study of T cells in Graves' hyperthyroidism and ophthalmopathy (dated by TCRdb to between 2018 and 2021). The library was made by multiplex PCR. The reads were generated on an Illumina HiSeq 2000. TCR beta CDR3 regions were amplified from RNA transcripts. For the first round of RT-PCR on the TCR CDR3, the HTBI primer set was used together with the Qiagen OneStep RT-PCR kit. Through fastp at Q25 and MiXCR, TCRdb rebuilt clones from the public reads, retaining in-frame beta chains. Rows are unified per CDR3 protein, each entry keeping the most common DNA and genes. The sample table holds nearly 600,000 distinct CDR3 sequences, of which about 14% were seen once. 5% to 7% of the sample belongs to the ten largest clones. Sequenced input: blood. The source is a woman in her twenties or thirties with Graves' hyperthyroidism that later progressed to Graves' ophthalmopathy.

This clonotype was counted ten times or more. The CDR3 loop is CASSLAGWGNEQFF. The DNA of the CDR3 is TGTGCCAGCAGCCTCGCGGGGTGGGGGAATGAGCAGTTCTTC. The genes are TRBV11-2 and TRBJ2-1; D may be TRBD2 (6 bases). This CDR3 contains 14 residues. Germline-derived CDR1 and CDR2 are SGHAT and FQNNGV. Trimming took 5 bases from V and 7 from J, leaving 15 bases between them. Based on the CDR3 plus reference TRBV11-2 and TRBJ2-1, the full variable domain is EAGVAQSPRYKIIEKRQSVAFWCNPISGHATLYWYQQILGQGPKLLIQFQNNGVVDDSQLPKDRFSAERLKGVDSTLKIQPAKLEDSAVYLCASSLAGWGNEQFFGPGTRLTVL.

This clonotype has a count of ten or more. This chain connects TRBV6-5 to TRBJ2-1; 11 bases are a match to TRBD2. V shed 1 base and J 5 bases; nucleotides not matched to a gene: 16. The CDR3 sequence is 20 residues long. Germline V lookup: CDR1 MNHEY, CDR2 SVGAGI. The CDR3, as DNA: TGTGCCAGCAGTTACTGGGGGACTAGCGGTACTCGTAGGGGTCACAATGAGCAGTTCTTC. Amino acids: CASSYWGTSGTRRGHNEQFF.

On this clonotype: Germline and junction disagree at one end, which may indicate a read error. The chain has TRBV19 and TRBJ2-6; 9 bases map to TRBD1. The length of the CDR3 is 16 residues. CDR1 and CDR2 (germline): LNHDA, SQIVND (reference sequence). The chain's CDR3 is CASTGGSFSGANVLAF. CDR3 nucleotides: TGTGCCAGCACAGGGGGCTCCTTCTCTGGGGCCAACGTCCTGGCTTTC.

At least ten counts were recorded for this clonotype. This rearrangement joins TRBV27 to TRBJ2-1, with D uncertain. V shed 3 bases and J shed 7 bases, with 10 bases lying between them. The germline gives CDR1 MNHEY, CDR2 SMNVEV (reference sequence). This CDR3 has 13 residues. CDR3 amino acids: CASSLGFWNEQFF. CDR3 DNA sequence: TGTGCCAGCAGTTTGGGCTTCTGGAATGAGCAGTTCTTC.

This clonotype was observed at least ten times. This rearrangement joins TRBV20-1 to TRBJ1-1, with D hard to call. V was clipped by 0 bases and J by 7 bases, with 12 bases between them. The CDR3 has 13 residues. Looked up from germline, CDR1 is DFQATT and CDR2 is SNEGSKA (reference sequence). In DNA form, the CDR3 reads TGCAGTGCTAGAGATCCCGGCCGCATTGAAGCTTTCTTT. Translated: CSARDPGRIEAFF.

At least ten counts were recorded for this clonotype. The CDR3 region has the DNA TGTGCCAGCAGTGAACGGCTTCTCAGCTCCTACGAGCAGTACTTC. Protein product: CASSERLLSSYEQYF. V usage is TRBV2 and J usage is TRBJ2-7; D not certain. Germline CDR1 is SNHLY and CDR2 is FYNNEI. Trimming shortened V by 2 bases and J by 0 bases, and 11 bases separated the two germline ends. The CDR3 consists of 15 residues.

This chain links TRBV2 with TRBJ1-1; the D is unclear. This CDR3 region has 13 residues. CDR1 is SNHLY and CDR2 is FYNNEI in the germline V gene. Trimming left V 6 bases short and J 4 bases short, with 12 bases between. Here the CDR3 reads CASRGFGGTEAFF. DNA of the CDR3: TGTGCCAGCAGAGGTTTTGGCGGCACTGAAGCTTTCTTT. The full variable domain, in which reference TRBV2 and TRBJ1-1 provide the parts outside the CDR3, is EPEVTQTPSHQVTQMGQEVILRCVPISNHLYFYWYRQILGQKVEFLVSFYNNEISEKSEIFDDQFSVERPDGSNFTLKIRSTKLEDSAMYFCASRGFGGTEAFFGQGTRLTVV.

This clonotype came up a few times. The V gene is TRBV6-6, the J gene TRBJ1-1; 8 bases are a match to TRBD1. Trimming cost V 2 bases and J 0 bases; bases outside gene matches: 8. Germline V gene lookup returns CDR1 MNHNY and CDR2 SVGAGI (reference sequence). The CDR3 has 17 amino acids. The CDR3 coding sequence is TGTGCCAGCAGTTACCCAATACCGACAGGGGTGAACACTGAAGCTTTCTTT. This translates into CASSYPIPTGVNTEAFF.

At least ten counts were recorded for this clonotype. As DNA, the CDR3 is TGTGCCAGTAGTATTTCCGGGGAGCTGTTTTTT. This translates into CASSISGELFF. V and J are TRBV19 and TRBJ2-2; D call uncertain. The ends were cut back, 3 bases at V and 6 bases at J, with 2 bases in the middle. This CDR3 spans 11 amino acids. Germline V gene sequence: CDR1 LNHDA, CDR2 SQIVND (reference sequence). The full variable domain, with the rest looked up from reference TRBV19 and TRBJ2-2, is DGGITQSPKYLFRKEGQNVTLSCEQNLNHDAMYWYRQDPGQGLRLIYYSQIVNDFQKGDIAEGYSVSREKKESFPLTVTSAQKNPTAFYLCASSISGELFFGEGSRLTVL.

This clonotype turned up a few times. The rearrangement joins TRBV12-5 to TRBJ2-2; 7 bases match TRBD1. Looked up from germline, CDR1 is LGHNT and CDR2 is FRNRAP. With V trimmed by 7 bases and J by 4 bases, 6 bases remained unmatched. CDR3 length equals 14 residues. CDR3 DNA sequence: TGTGCTAGTGAGGGGGCGCGGAGCACCGGGGAGCTGTTTTTT. Its protein product is CASEGARSTGELFF.

In this sample, this clonotype turned up many times. The chain is built from TRBV20-1 and TRBJ1-1; no reliable D call. The CDR3 sequence is 14 residues long. V was clipped by 3 bases and J by 0 bases, with 11 bases between them. Germline assignment: CDR1 DFQATT and CDR2 SNEGSKA (reference sequence). The CDR3 coding sequence is TGCAGTGCTAGGGTTCCGGGAATGAACACTGAAGCTTTCTTT. Translation gives CSARVPGMNTEAFF.

This clonotype was seen repeatedly, ten times or more. The chain carries TRBV10-3 and TRBJ2-1; D possibly corresponds to TRBD1 (6 bases). V lost 5 bases and J 2 bases, leaving 10 bases between the germline ends. The CDR3 is 14 amino acids. Germline loops: CDR1 ENHRY, CDR2 SYGVKD. The CDR3 reads CAISPGTPYNEQFF. CDR3 bases: TGTGCCATCAGTCCCGGGACACCCTACAATGAGCAGTTCTTC.

In this sample, this clonotype turned up a few times. The V and J genes are TRBV7-6 and TRBJ1-4; D perhaps matches TRBD1 (5 bases). This CDR3 comprises 14 residues. V was clipped by 5 bases and J by 8 bases, with 15 bases between them. The germline gives CDR1 SGHVS, CDR2 FNYEAQ. For the CDR3, the DNA is TGTGCCAGCAGCCCCCACGGACACCAAGAAAAACTGTTTTTT. Its translation: CASSPHGHQEKLFF.

The chain combines TRBV9 with TRBJ2-7, with D possibly being TRBD2 (5 bases). The V and J ends lost 1 base and 3 bases respectively, with 23 bases between them. The CDR3 is 18 amino acids. Germline CDR1 SGDLS, CDR2 YYNGEE. CDR3 region: CASSVLGAPATNLYEQYF. The CDR3 region has the DNA TGTGCCAGCAGCGTATTGGGAGCGCCCGCAACAAATCTCTACGAGCAGTACTTC.

This clonotype was recorded at least ten times. This chain joins TRBV18 and TRBJ2-7; tentative D call: TRBD2 (6 bases). This CDR3 has 13 residues. Germline CDR1 and CDR2: KGHSH and LQKENI. Trimming cost V 7 bases and J 0 bases, with 10 bases left between them. The CDR3 sequence is CASLTSNSYEQYF. CDR3 sequence (DNA): TGTGCCAGCTTGACTAGTAACTCCTACGAGCAGTACTTC.